This T cell receptor (beta chain) stems from a study of identical twins. One entry per CDR3 protein results from TCRdb running MiXCR on the 5' RACE reads. The repertoire includes approximately 500,000 distinct CDR3 sequences, around 15% of them detected once, and nearly 0.45% sits in the top ten. General observations from the study: Invariant cells of the MAIT and iNKT types might have partly distorted the zero-insertion analyses.

To note about this clonotype: Its specificity is unknown.

Germline values: CDR1 LGHNA, CDR2 YNFKEQ. Germline trimming cut 3 bases from V and 2 bases from J; bases unmatched to any gene: 4. The CDR3 has 16 residues. Healthy Caucasians alone served as donors. These data are also associated with another study on yellow fever vaccine responses in identical twins. That report adds: The authors reported partly convergent, partly personalized vaccine responses in identical twins.

The chain combines TRBV4-2 with TRBJ2-3, with 11 bases fitting TRBD2. The sample comprised CD4+ T cells sorted from blood. The source of this sequence is a woman aged 18 to 35 in good health. As DNA, the CDR3 is TGTGCCAGCAGCCAGGTTAGCGGGAGGGCCACAGATACGCAGTATTTT. It is translated as CASSQVSGRATDTQYF.